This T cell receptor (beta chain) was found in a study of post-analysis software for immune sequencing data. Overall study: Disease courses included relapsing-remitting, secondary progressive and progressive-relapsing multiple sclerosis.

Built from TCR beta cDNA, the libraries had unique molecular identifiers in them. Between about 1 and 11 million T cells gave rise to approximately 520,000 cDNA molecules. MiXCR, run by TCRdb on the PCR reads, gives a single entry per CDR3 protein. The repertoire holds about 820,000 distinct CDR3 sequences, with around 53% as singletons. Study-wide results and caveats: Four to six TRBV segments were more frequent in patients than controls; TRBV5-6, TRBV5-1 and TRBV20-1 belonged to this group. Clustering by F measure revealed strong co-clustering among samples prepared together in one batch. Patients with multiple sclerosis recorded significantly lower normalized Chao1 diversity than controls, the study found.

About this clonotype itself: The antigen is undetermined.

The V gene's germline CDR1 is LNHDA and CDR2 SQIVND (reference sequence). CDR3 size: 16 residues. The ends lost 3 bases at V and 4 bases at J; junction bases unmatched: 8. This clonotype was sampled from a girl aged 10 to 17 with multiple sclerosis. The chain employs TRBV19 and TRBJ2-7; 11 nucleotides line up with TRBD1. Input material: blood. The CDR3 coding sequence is TGTGCCAGTAGTATCTGGGACAGGGGGGACGGGTACGAGCAGTACTTC. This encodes CASSIWDRGDGYEQYF. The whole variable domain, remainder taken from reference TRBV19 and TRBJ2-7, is DGGITQSPKYLFRKEGQNVTLSCEQNLNHDAMYWYRQDPGQGLRLIYYSQIVNDFQKGDIAEGYSVSREKKESFPLTVTSAQKNPTAFYLCASSIWDRGDGYEQYFGPGTRLTVT.